This T cell receptor beta chain stems from a study of cytomegalovirus exposure and HLA in healthy donors. Study-wide findings and caveats: As was reported, the classifier diagnosed cytomegalovirus status with high specificity and sensitivity. Specificity of a few CMV-associated chains for CMV antigens was verified in vitro.

Note on this clone: No antigen is known for it.

Per the germline V gene, CDR1 is MDHEN and CDR2 is SYDVKM. The CDR3 runs 14 residues. V was pared by 2 bases and J by 3 bases, with 8 bases between. The method was immunoSEQ multiplex PCR; TCRdb's version includes in-frame clones alone and lacks a portion of them. The repertoire holds 90,000 or so clones, with around 85% as singletons. The study drew the donors from its approximately 110-subject validation cohort, separate from the roughly 700-subject first cohort. The sequence came from a man aged 18 to 35 in good health and CMV-seropositive. The chain is built from TRBV28 and TRBJ1-5, with no clear D. The sequencing input was PBMCs. Written as DNA, the CDR3 is TGTGCCAGCAGTTTACGGTTAGACAATCAGCCCCAGCATTTT. This translates into CASSLRLDNQPQHF.